The 29 T cell receptor beta chains in this list originate from one sample, sequenced in a study of beta chain features in type 1 diabetes. What was sequenced were expressed TCRB transcripts, since all of the isolated RNA had been reverse transcribed. Assay: immunoSEQ multiplex PCR; the TCRdb copy retains only in-frame clones and omits some. The sample has about 410,000 clones, 11% to 15% seen once; the top ten hold roughly 0.035%. The sequenced material came from naive CD4+ T cells from blood. The receptor source for this set is a young man in good health.

The rearrangement uses TRBV5-4 and TRBJ2-1; D is possibly TRBD1 (5 bases). The germline V gene encodes CDR1 SGHNT and CDR2 YYREEE (reference sequence). This CDR3 spans 15 amino acids. The V end was cut by 0 bases, the J end by 8 bases, with 15 bases between. The CDR3 sequence is CASSLAGPVNHEQFF. The CDR3 DNA reads TGTGCCAGCAGCTTGGCAGGGCCGGTTAATCATGAGCAGTTCTTC.

This clone was seen only a few times. The chain employs TRBV5-1 and TRBJ2-5; D may be TRBD1 (5 bases). V lost 0 bases, J lost 1 base, and 16 bases lay in between. Germline assignment: CDR1 SGHRS and CDR2 YFSETQ. The CDR3 consists of 17 residues. This CDR3 is CASSLAVQVGRQETQYF. The CDR3 DNA sequence: TGCGCCAGCAGCTTGGCCGTACAGGTTGGCCGCCAAGAGACCCAGTACTTC.

This clone showed up just a few times. The chain joins TRBV29-1 to TRBJ2-7, with 7 bases identical to TRBD2. Germline trimming cut 6 bases from V and 1 base from J; bases unmatched to any gene: 9. Germline V gene sequence: CDR1 SQVTM, CDR2 ANQGSEA. This CDR3 is 14 amino acids long. The DNA of the CDR3 is TGCAGCGTAATGACTAGCCCTAAGTCCTACGAGCAGTACGTC. Translated: CSVMTSPKSYEQYV.

This chain links TRBV18 with TRBJ1-2; D is uncertain. The CDR3 totals 12 residues. The germline V and J ends were trimmed by 1 base and 8 bases, with 8 bases remaining between them. Germline lookup yields CDR1 KGHSH and CDR2 LQKENI. CDR3 coding DNA: TGTGCCAGCTCACCACGGGCGGAAGGCTACACCTTC. This translates into CASSPRAEGYTF.

This clone has more than one count but fewer than ten. This chain uses TRBV30 with TRBJ1-1; D not resolved. The CDR3 covers 12 residues. V was pared by 2 bases and J by 7 bases, with 11 bases between. Germline V gene data show CDR1 as GTSNPN and CDR2 as SVGIG (reference sequence). This CDR3 is CAWSRRRVEAFF. The CDR3 region has the DNA TGTGCCTGGAGTCGACGACGGGTTGAAGCTTTCTTT.

The V and J genes are TRBV18 and TRBJ2-7, with D possibly TRBD1 on 6 matching bases. CDR3 length: 14 residues. The V gene's germline CDR1 is KGHSH and CDR2 LQKENI. The V end was cut by 8 bases, the J end by 0 bases, with 14 bases between. The CDR3 sequence is CASTNKDSSYEQYF. CDR3 bases: TGTGCCAGCACAAATAAGGACAGCTCCTACGAGCAGTACTTC.

This clone was seen more than once but under ten times. This rearrangement joins TRBV6-6 to TRBJ2-7; 8 positions agree with TRBD1. CDR1 is MNHNY, CDR2 SVGAGI, per germline (reference sequence). V dropped 5 bases and J dropped 4; count of bases not matched to a gene: 1. CDR3 size: 12 residues. CDR3 residues: CASSTGGYEQYF. CDR3 DNA sequence: TGTGCCAGCAGTACAGGGGGGTACGAGCAGTACTTC.

The chain is built from TRBV27 and TRBJ2-7; TRBD1 is a possible D gene (6 bases). Looked up from germline, CDR1 is MNHEY and CDR2 is SMNVEV (reference sequence). This CDR3 spans 15 amino acids. Trimming shortened V by 6 bases and J by 2 bases, and 17 bases separated the two germline ends. DNA for the CDR3: TGTGCCAGCAGCCTCAGGGGTAATCTGGCCTACGAGCAGTACTTC. Its translation is CASSLRGNLAYEQYF.

The V call is TRBV2, the J call TRBJ2-3; tentatively, D is TRBD1 or TRBD2 (6 bases each). Germline CDR1 and CDR2: SNHLY and FYNNEI. The V gene lost 0 bases and the J gene lost 9 bases, with 7 bases spanning the gap. The CDR3 has 12 amino acids. The CDR3 nucleotides read TGTGCCAGCAGTGAAGCAGGGGGGACGCAGTATTTT. The encoded protein is CASSEAGGTQYF.

The V call is TRBV2, the J call TRBJ2-7; no clear D. V lost 7 bases and J lost 4, with 14 bases in between. The CDR3 sequence is 13 residues long. Per germline, CDR1 SNHLY and CDR2 FYNNEI. The chain's CDR3 is CASKLGSKYEQYV. The CDR3 bases are TGTGCCAGCAAATTGGGCTCCAAATACGAGCAGTACGTC.

In its sample, this clone was seen a few times. This chain connects TRBV21-1 to TRBJ2-7; whether TRBD1, the table's D call, matches the DNA was not checked. TRBV21-1 is recorded as a pseudogene. There are 11 residues in the CDR3. The CDR3 sequence is CASRDRDEQYF. Written as DNA, the CDR3 is TGTGCCAGCCGGGACAGAGACGAGCAGTACTTC.

The chain joins TRBV6-5 to TRBJ1-4, with unresolved D. Between the trimmed V and J ends, which lost 5 bases and 5 bases, there was a span of 12 bases. The CDR3 length is 14 residues. Per germline, CDR1 MNHEY and CDR2 SVGAGI. CDR3 region: CASSPRRRNEKLFF. CDR3 nucleotides: TGTGCCAGCAGTCCGAGGAGGCGAAATGAAAAACTGTTTTTT.

This clone appeared a few times. The chain links TRBV18 to TRBJ2-5, with unresolved D. This CDR3 contains 14 residues. CDR1 and CDR2 from the germline V gene are KGHSH and LQKENI. Trimming pared 0 bases from V and 5 bases from J, leaving 10 bases between. This chain's CDR3 is CASSPPPGGETQYF. The CDR3 nucleotides are TGTGCCAGCTCACCACCGCCGGGCGGCGAGACCCAGTACTTC.

This rearrangement joins TRBV4-3 to TRBJ2-1; D ambiguous. This CDR3 region has 15 residues. Germline V lookup: CDR1 LGHNA, CDR2 YSLEER. V lost 0 bases to trimming and J lost 4 bases, with 10 bases between them. DNA for the CDR3: TGCGCCAGCAGCCAAGATATCCCACGGTACAATGAGCAGTTCTTC. This codes for CASSQDIPRYNEQFF.

This clone was detected a few times. V and J are TRBV11-2 and TRBJ2-1; TRBD2 matches at 8 bases. The V gene end was trimmed by 5 bases and the J gene end by 2 bases; junction bases not matched to a gene: 5. The CDR3 sequence is 15 residues long. Per germline, CDR1 SGHAT and CDR2 FQNNGV. The CDR3 loop reads CASSLSGAAYNEQFF. CDR3 sequence (DNA): TGTGCCAGCAGCCTTAGCGGGGCTGCCTACAATGAGCAGTTCTTC.

This clone has a handful of counts. Other DNA sequences of this sample code for an identical CDR3. The rearrangement links TRBV7-6 to TRBJ1-2; D perhaps matches TRBD1 (6 bases). V lost 4 bases, J lost 2 bases, and 8 bases lay in between. From germline, CDR1 is SGHVS and CDR2 FNYEAQ. The CDR3 totals 13 residues. In DNA form, the CDR3 reads TGTGCCAGCAGCTCGGGACAAAACTATGGCTACACCTTC. It is translated as CASSSGQNYGYTF. The variable domain in full, with the rest retrieved from reference TRBV7-6 and TRBJ1-2, is GAGVSQSPRYKVTKRGQDVALRCDPISGHVSLYWYRQALGQGPEFLTYFNYEAQQDKSGLPNDRFSAERPEGSISTLTIQRTEQRDSAMYRCASSSGQNYGYTFGSGTRLTVV.

This clone came up a few times. This chain links TRBV4-2 with TRBJ2-5; perhaps TRBD2 as D (6 bases). This CDR3 region has 15 residues. Trimming cost V 0 bases and J 3 bases, with 11 bases left between them. Looked up from germline, CDR1 is LGHNA and CDR2 is YNFKEQ. The CDR3: CASSQDWTGEETQYF. The CDR3 region has the DNA TGTGCCAGCAGCCAAGATTGGACGGGAGAAGAGACCCAGTACTTC.

The sample holds a few counts of this clone. This chain links TRBV7-3 with TRBJ2-2; weak D call: TRBD1 (6 bases). The CDR3 extends over 14 amino acids. The V end lost 5 bases, the J end lost 6 bases, and 13 bases lay between the germline ends. The germline CDR1 and CDR2 sequences are SGHTA and FQGTGA. CDR3 DNA: TGTGCCAGCAGCCAGGGGCATGAGGCCGGGGAGCTGTTTTTT. Translating it yields CASSQGHEAGELFF.

The genes are TRBV7-9 and TRBJ2-1; 10 bases align to TRBD2. There are 15 residues in the CDR3. The germline V gene encodes CDR1 SEHNR and CDR2 FQNEAQ (reference sequence). With V trimmed by 0 bases and J by 9 bases, 5 bases remained unmatched. Written as DNA, the CDR3 is TGTGCCAGCAGCTTAGCGCGTCTAGCGGGAGTTGAGCAGTTCTTC. It codes for CASSLARLAGVEQFF. Using reference TRBV7-9 and TRBJ2-1 for the parts outside the CDR3, the full variable domain is DTGVSQNPRHKITKRGQNVTFRCDPISEHNRLYWYRQTLGQGPEFLTYFQNEAQLEKSRLLSDRFSAERPKGSFSTLEIQRTEQGDSAMYLCASSLARLAGVEQFFGPGTRLTVL.

As to this clone: The sample carries other DNA sequences with the same CDR3. The chain employs TRBV20-1 and TRBJ1-1; no firm D call. The CDR3 is made up of 11 amino acids. Per germline, CDR1 DFQATT and CDR2 SNEGSKA (reference sequence). V dropped 3 bases and J dropped 2 bases, with 4 bases sitting between them. Written as DNA, the CDR3 is TGCAGTGCTAGGGGAAACACTGAAGCTTTCTTT. Amino acids: CSARGNTEAFF.

CDR3 sequence: CASSLSGGLDTQYF. The DNA for the CDR3 is TGTGCCAGCAGCCTTAGCGGAGGTCTGGATACGCAGTATTTT. The chain uses TRBV13 and TRBJ2-3, with D possibly being TRBD2 (6 bases). Per the germline V gene, CDR1 is PRHDT and CDR2 is FYEKMQ (reference sequence). This CDR3 contains 14 residues. V shed 5 bases and J shed 6 bases, with 15 bases lying between them.

The CDR3 loop reads CASSRRGANGYTF. The CDR3 nucleotides are TGTGCCAGCAGCCGGCGTGGAGCCAATGGCTACACCTTC. The J gene is TRBJ1-2, the V gene TRBV27, with D hard to call. The germline CDR1 and CDR2 sequences are MNHEY and SMNVEV (reference sequence). The CDR3 loop spans 13 amino acids. Trimming left V 6 bases short and J 6 bases short, with 14 bases between.

This clone was seen a handful of times. The V call is TRBV5-6, the J call TRBJ1-2, with 7 nucleotides matching TRBD1. After removal of 0 bases from V and 2 bases from J, the junction contained 4 bases not matched to a gene. There are 15 residues in the CDR3. CDR1 and CDR2 (germline): SGHDT, YYEEEE. Written as DNA, the CDR3 is TGTGCCAGCAGCTTGGGACAGGGACGGAACTATGGCTACACCTTC. Its protein product is CASSLGQGRNYGYTF.

This clone was observed a handful of times. This chain uses TRBV4-1 with TRBJ2-5; D remains unclear. The CDR3 spans 19 residues. Germline V gene data show CDR1 as MGHRA and CDR2 as YSYEKL. V was trimmed by 0 bases and J by 0 bases, leaving 20 bases between them. The CDR3 region is CASSQDNNMDPLYQETQYF. The DNA for the CDR3 is TGCGCCAGCAGCCAAGATAATAATATGGATCCTCTTTACCAAGAGACCCAGTACTTC.

V and J are TRBV9 and TRBJ2-3; D is undetermined. CDR3 length: 13 residues. Germline values: CDR1 SGDLS, CDR2 YYNGEE. Trimming took 6 bases from V and 1 from J, leaving 9 bases between them. The CDR3 DNA sequence: TGTGCCAGCAAACGGGTAGGCACAGATACGCAGTATTTT. This gives the protein CASKRVGTDTQYF.

This clone has a handful of counts. The J gene is TRBJ2-4, the V gene TRBV5-4; D not certain. Germline loops: CDR1 SGHNT, CDR2 YYREEE (reference sequence). This CDR3 is built from 12 residues. Trimming pared 5 bases from V and 6 bases from J, leaving 9 bases between. The chain's CDR3 is CASRLDRNIQYF. The CDR3 bases are TGTGCCAGCAGACTTGATCGAAACATTCAGTACTTC. Full variable domain (outside the CDR3, taken from reference TRBV5-4 and TRBJ2-4): ETGVTQSPTHLIKTRGQQVTLRCSSQSGHNTVSWYQQALGQGPQFIFQYYREEENGRGNFPPRFSGLQFPNYSSELNVNALELDDSALYLCASRLDRNIQYFGAGTRLSVL.

This clone showed up just a few times. This chain links TRBV5-1 with TRBJ2-3; D gene uncertain. The V end lost 6 bases, the J end lost 2 bases, and 13 bases lay between the germline ends. CDR3 length: 14 amino acids. Germline V lookup: CDR1 SGHRS, CDR2 YFSETQ. This CDR3 is CASTPEPITDTQYF. The CDR3 coding sequence is TGCGCCAGCACCCCGGAACCAATCACAGATACGCAGTATTTT.

The V and J genes are TRBV7-2 and TRBJ2-3, with 11 positions matching TRBD2. Germline loops: CDR1 SGHTA, CDR2 FQGNSA. The ends lost 5 bases at V and 2 bases at J; junction bases unmatched: 6. The CDR3 sequence is 16 residues long. CDR3 in amino acids: CASSPQTSGNTDTQYF. In DNA, the CDR3 is TGTGCCAGCAGCCCACAGACTAGCGGGAACACAGATACGCAGTATTTT.

The chain joins TRBV19 to TRBJ2-3; perhaps TRBD2 as D (6 bases). Trimming shortened V by 5 bases and J by 5 bases, and 14 bases separated the two germline ends. Germline-derived CDR1 and CDR2 are LNHDA and SQIVND (reference sequence). The CDR3 extends over 14 amino acids. The CDR3 nucleotides are TGTGCCAGTAGTCAAAGACTAGATATAGATACGCAGTATTTT. Translating gives CASSQRLDIDTQYF.